The rows below give T cell receptor beta chains drawn from one sample of a study of sequential checkpoint blockade in melanoma. The assay was immunoSEQ multiplex PCR, and TCRdb's table has in-frame clones only and misses some. The table lists roughly 19,000 clones, approximately 82% of them singletons. The sample here was CD8+ T cells sorted from blood (inferred from file names), taken from a patient given nivolumab and ipilimumab in sequence. The receptors come from a human donor with melanoma. Each CDR3 is given with its conserved first and last residue.

>TRBV5-6
CASSLSQGYEQYF
>TRBV27
CASSLWAVNTEAFF
>TRBV5-1
CASSLVGTGSNEQFF
>TRBV11-2
CASSSPLAGGQETQYF
>TRBV6-5
CASSWSVSYEQYF
>TRBV6-1
CASSGGRVPIYGELFF
>TRBV27
CASSLTGEFDEQYF
>TRBV14
CASSQSGSTETQYF
>TRBV5-1
CASSKDRSYNEQFF
>TRBV29-1
CSVGGETQYF
>TRBV28
CASSDQGAVNEQFF
>TRBV27
CASSLRQGSTEAFF
>TRBV10-3
CAISDPPREQYF
>TRBV11-2
CASSFDRDYGYTF
>TRBV7-7
CASSLEPLGGQGSGEQYF
>TRBV7-9
CASSRTTGAGANVLTF
>TRBV28
CASSLPPTGTGDDPTSYEQYF
>TRBV27
CASSWTGNGYEQYF
>TRBV28
CASSFRTQGSGYTF
>TRBV5-4
CASSLYGTPSTDTQYF
>TRBV4-1
CASSLDRTAYEQYF
>TRBV5-6
CASSLGAGVYEQYF
>TRBV7-9
CASSLVETGEKLFF
>TRBV19
CASSMEGVTYGYTF
>TRBV27
CASSLRGAHTEAFF
>TRBV5-1
CASSLFFGNTEAFF
>TRBV28
CASVSEAKDLAGELFF
>TRBV6-5
CASSSGQVSYNSPLHF
>TRBV19
CASSASTENEQFF
>TRBV6-5
CASSPGERVEQYF
>TRBV7-9
CASTEAFYYTDTQYF
>TRBV19
CASSTTGTDTQYF
>TRBV30
CAWSNRGPYGYTF
>TRBV19
CASSTLTSGSSHEQYF
>TRBV27
CASSLSIGTREQYF
>TRBV13
CASSSRQAQETQYF
>TRBV7-9
CASSSDNYEQYF
>TRBV6-1
CASSAVGGTEAFF